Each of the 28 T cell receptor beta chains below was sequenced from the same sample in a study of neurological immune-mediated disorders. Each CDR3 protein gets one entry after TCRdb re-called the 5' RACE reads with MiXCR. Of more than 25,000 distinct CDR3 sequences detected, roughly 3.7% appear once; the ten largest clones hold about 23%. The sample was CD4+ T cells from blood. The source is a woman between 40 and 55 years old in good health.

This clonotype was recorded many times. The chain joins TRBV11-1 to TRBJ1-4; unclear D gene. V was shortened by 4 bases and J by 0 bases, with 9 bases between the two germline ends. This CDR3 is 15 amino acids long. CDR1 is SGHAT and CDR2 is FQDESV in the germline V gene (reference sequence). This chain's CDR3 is CASSSNSATNEKLFF. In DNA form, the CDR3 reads TGTGCCAGCAGCTCCAACAGTGCAACTAATGAAAAACTGTTTTTT.

The DNA for the CDR3 is TGTGCCAGCAGTCGGACTAGCGGGGTGAATGAGCAGTTCTTC. Its protein product is CASSRTSGVNEQFF. The J gene is TRBJ2-1, the V gene TRBV6-1, with 12 bases aligning to TRBD2. The length of the CDR3 is 14 residues. Germline CDR1 is MNHNS and CDR2 is SASEGT. J was trimmed by 7 bases and V by 5 bases; bases with no gene match: 3.

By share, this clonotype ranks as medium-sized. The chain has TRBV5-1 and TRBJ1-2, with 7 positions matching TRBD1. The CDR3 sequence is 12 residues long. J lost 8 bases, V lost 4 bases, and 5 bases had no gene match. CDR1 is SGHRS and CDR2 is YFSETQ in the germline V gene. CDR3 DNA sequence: TGCGCCAGCAGCCAGGACAGGACAGGCTACACCTTC. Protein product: CASSQDRTGYTF.

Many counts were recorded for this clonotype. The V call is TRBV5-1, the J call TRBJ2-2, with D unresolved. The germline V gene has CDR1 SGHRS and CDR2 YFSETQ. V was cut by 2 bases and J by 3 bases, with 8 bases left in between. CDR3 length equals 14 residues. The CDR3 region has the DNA TGCGCCAGCAGCTTCCAGGTGGACACCGGGGAGCTGTTTTTT. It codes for CASSFQVDTGELFF.

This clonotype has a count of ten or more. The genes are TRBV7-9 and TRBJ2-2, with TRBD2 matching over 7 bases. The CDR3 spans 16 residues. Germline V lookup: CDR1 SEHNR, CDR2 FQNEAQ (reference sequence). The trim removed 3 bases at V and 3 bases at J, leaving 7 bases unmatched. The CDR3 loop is CASSFWKAGDTGELFF. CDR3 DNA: TGTGCCAGCAGCTTTTGGAAGGCGGGGGACACCGGGGAGCTGTTTTTT.

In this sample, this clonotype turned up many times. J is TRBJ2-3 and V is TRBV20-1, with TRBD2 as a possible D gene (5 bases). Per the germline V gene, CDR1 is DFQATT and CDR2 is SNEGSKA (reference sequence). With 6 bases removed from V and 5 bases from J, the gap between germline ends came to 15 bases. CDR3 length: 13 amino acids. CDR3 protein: CSAEGGGRDTQYF. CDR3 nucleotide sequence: TGCAGTGCCGAGGGTGGCGGTCGAGATACGCAGTATTTT.

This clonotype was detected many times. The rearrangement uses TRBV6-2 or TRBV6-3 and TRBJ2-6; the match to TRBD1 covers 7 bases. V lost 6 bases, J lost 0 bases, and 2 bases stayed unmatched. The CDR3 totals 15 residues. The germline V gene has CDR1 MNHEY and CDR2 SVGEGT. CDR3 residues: CASSWDSSGANVLTF. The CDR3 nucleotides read TGTGCCAGCAGCTGGGACAGCTCTGGGGCCAACGTCCTGACTTTC.

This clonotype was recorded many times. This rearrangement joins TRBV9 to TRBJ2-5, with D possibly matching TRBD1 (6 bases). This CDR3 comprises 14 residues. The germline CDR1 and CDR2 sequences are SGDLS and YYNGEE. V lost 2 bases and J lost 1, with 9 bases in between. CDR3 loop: CASSVGTIQETQYF. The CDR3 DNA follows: TGTGCCAGCAGCGTTGGGACAATCCAAGAGACCCAGTACTTC.

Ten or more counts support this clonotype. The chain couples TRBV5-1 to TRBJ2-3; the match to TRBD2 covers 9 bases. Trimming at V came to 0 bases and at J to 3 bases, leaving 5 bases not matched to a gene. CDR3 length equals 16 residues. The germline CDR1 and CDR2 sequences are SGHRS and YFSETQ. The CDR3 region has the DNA TGCGCCAGCAGCTTGGGTAGCGGGAGTAAGACAGATACGCAGTATTTT. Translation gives CASSLGSGSKTDTQYF. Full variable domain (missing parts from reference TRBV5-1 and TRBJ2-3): KAGVTQTPRYLIKTRGQQVTLSCSPISGHRSVSWYQQTPGQGLQFLFEYFSETQRNKGNFPGRFSGRQFSNSRSEMNVSTLELGDSALYLCASSLGSGSKTDTQYFGPGTRLTVL.

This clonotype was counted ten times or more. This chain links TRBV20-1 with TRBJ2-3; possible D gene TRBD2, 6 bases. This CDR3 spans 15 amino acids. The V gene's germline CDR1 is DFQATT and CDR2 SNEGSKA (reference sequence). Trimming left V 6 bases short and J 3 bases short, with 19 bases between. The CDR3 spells CSAPRWGGITDTQYF. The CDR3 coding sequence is TGCAGTGCCCCCCGGTGGGGCGGGATTACAGATACGCAGTATTTT.

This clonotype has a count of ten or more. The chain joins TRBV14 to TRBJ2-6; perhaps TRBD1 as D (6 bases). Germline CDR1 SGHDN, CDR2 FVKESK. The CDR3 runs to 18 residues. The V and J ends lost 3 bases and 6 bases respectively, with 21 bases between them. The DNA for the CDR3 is TGTGCCAGCAGCCATTACTCGGACAGACCCACCCTGGCCAACGTCCTGACTTTC. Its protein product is CASSHYSDRPTLANVLTF. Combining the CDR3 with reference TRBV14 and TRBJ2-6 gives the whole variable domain EAGVTQFPSHSVIEKGQTVTLRCDPISGHDNLYWYRRVMGKEIKFLLHFVKESKQDESGMPNNRFLAERTGGTYSTLKVQPAELEDSGVYFCASSHYSDRPTLANVLTFGAGSRLTVL.

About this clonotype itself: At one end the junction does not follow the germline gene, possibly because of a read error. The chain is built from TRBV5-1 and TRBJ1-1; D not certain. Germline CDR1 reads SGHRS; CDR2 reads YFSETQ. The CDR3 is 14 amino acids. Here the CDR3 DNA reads TGCGCAAGCAGCTTGGATAACTGGGGTACTGAAGCTTTCTTT. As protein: CASSLDNWGTEAFF.

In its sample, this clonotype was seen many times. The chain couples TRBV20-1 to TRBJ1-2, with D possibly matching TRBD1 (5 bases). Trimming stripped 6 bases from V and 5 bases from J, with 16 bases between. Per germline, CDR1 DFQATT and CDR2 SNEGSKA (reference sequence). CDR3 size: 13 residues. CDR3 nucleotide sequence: TGCAGTGCCCCTAGAGGGGCGCCTTATGGCTACACCTTC. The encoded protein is CSAPRGAPYGYTF.

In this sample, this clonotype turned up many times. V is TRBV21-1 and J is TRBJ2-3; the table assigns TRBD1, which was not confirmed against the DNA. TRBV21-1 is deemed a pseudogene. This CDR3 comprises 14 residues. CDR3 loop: CASSGDSSWDTQYF. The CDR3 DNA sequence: TGTGCCAGCAGCGGGGACAGTTCGTGGGATACGCAGTATTTT.

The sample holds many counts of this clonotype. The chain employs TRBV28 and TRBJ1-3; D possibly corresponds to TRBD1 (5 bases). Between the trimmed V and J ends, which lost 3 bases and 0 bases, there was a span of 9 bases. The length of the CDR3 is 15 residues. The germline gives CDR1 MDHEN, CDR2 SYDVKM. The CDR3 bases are TGTGCCAGCAGTTTCCAGGGTGGCTCTGGAAACACCATATATTTT. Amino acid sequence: CASSFQGGSGNTIYF.

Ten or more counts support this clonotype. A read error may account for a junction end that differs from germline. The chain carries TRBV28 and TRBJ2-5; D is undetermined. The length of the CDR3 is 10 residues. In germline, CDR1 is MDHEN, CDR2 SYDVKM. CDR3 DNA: TGTGCCAGCAGTTTATCTGTTTTGAACTTC. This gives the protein CASSLSVLNF.

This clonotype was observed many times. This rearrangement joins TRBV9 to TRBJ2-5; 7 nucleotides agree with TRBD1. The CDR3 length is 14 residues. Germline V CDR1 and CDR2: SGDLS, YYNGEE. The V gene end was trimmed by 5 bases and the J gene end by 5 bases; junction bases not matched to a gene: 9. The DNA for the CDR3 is TGTGCCAGCAGTCGCACAGGGGTTGGGGAGACCCAGTACTTC. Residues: CASSRTGVGETQYF.

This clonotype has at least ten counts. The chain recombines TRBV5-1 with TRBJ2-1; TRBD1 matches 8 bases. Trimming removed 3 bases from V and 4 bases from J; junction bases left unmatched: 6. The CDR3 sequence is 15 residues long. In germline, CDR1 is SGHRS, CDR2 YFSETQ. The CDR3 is CASSSRQGQYNEQFF. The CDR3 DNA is TGCGCCAGCAGCTCACGACAGGGGCAGTACAATGAGCAGTTCTTC. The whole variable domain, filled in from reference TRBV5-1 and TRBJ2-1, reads KAGVTQTPRYLIKTRGQQVTLSCSPISGHRSVSWYQQTPGQGLQFLFEYFSETQRNKGNFPGRFSGRQFSNSRSEMNVSTLELGDSALYLCASSSRQGQYNEQFFGPGTRLTVL.

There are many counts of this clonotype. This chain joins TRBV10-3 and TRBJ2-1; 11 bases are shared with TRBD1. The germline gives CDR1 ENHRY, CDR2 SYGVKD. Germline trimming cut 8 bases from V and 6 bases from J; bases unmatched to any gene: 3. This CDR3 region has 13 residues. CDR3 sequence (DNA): TGTGCCATCGGACAGGGGGCGGTCAATGAGCAGTTCTTC. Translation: CAIGQGAVNEQFF.

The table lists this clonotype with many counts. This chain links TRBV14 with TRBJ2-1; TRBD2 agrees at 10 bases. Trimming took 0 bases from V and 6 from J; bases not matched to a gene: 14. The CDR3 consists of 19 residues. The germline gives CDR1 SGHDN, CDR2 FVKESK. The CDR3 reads CASSQEPLWTSGNGNEQFF. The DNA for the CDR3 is TGTGCCAGCAGCCAAGAGCCCTTGTGGACTAGCGGTAATGGCAATGAGCAGTTCTTC.

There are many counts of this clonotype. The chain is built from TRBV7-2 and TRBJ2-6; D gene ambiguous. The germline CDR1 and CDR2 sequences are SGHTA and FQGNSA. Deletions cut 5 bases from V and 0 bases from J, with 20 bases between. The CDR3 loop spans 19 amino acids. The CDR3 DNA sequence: TGTGCCAGCAGCCTATGGACCCCAGTCGGCGCCTCTGGGGCCAACGTCCTGACTTTC. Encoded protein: CASSLWTPVGASGANVLTF.

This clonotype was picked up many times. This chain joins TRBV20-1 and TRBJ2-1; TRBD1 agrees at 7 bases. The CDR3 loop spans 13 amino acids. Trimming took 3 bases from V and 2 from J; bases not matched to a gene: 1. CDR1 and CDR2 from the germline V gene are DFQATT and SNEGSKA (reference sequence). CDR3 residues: CSASGTAYNEQFF. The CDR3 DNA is TGCAGTGCTAGCGGGACAGCCTACAATGAGCAGTTCTTC.

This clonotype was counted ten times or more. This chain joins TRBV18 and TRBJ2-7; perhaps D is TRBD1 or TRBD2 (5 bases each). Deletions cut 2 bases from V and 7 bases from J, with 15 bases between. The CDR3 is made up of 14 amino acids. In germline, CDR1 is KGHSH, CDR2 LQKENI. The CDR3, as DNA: TGTGCCAGCTCACCATCTGGGACCGGCTTGGAGCAGTACTTC. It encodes CASSPSGTGLEQYF.

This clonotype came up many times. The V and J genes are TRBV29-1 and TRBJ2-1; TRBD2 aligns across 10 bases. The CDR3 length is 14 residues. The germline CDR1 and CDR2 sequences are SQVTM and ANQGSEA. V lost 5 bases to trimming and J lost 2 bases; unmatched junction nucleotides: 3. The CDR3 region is CSVSAGGTYNEQFF. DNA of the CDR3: TGCAGCGTTTCAGCGGGGGGGACCTACAATGAGCAGTTCTTC.

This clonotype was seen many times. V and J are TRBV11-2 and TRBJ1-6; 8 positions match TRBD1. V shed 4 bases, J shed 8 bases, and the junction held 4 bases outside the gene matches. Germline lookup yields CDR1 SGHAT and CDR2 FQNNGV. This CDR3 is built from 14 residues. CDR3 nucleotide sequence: TGTGCCAGCAGCTACGGACAGGGATATTCACCCCTCCACTTT. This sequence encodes CASSYGQGYSPLHF. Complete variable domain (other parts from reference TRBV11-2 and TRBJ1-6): EAGVAQSPRYKIIEKRQSVAFWCNPISGHATLYWYQQILGQGPKLLIQFQNNGVVDDSQLPKDRFSAERLKGVDSTLKIQPAKLEDSAVYLCASSYGQGYSPLHFGNGTRLTVT.

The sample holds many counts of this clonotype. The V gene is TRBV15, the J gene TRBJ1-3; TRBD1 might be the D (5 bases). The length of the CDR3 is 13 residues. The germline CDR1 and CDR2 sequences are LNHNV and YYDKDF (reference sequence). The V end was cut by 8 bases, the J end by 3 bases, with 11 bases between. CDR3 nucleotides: TGTGCCACCCGGGGGGTCGGTGGAAACACCATATATTTT. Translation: CATRGVGGNTIYF.

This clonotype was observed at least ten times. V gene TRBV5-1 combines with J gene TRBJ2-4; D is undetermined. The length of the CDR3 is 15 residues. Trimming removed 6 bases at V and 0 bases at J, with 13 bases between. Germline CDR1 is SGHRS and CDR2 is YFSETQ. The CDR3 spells CASKLSAVAKNIQYF. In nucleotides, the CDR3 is TGCGCCAGCAAGCTCTCGGCAGTAGCCAAAAACATTCAGTACTTC.

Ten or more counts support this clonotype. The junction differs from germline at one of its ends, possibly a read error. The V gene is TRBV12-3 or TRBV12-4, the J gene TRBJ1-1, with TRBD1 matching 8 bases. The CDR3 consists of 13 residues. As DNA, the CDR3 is TGTGCCAGCAGGGACAGGGAGGACACTGAAGCTCTCTTT. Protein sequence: CASRDREDTEALF.